Presented here are 10 T cell receptor beta chains from one specimen sequenced in a study of T cells in localized non-small cell lung cancer. Profiled with immunoSEQ multiplex PCR; TCRdb holds only in-frame clones, not every one. The sample has 100,000 to 150,000 clones, roughly 90% seen once. The sequencing used peripheral blood, collected before any cancer treatment. These receptor sequences come from a female donor of 60 years or more with stage I lung adenocarcinoma.

This clone was picked up one time. The gene calls are TRBV7-9 and TRBJ2-5; either TRBD1 or TRBD2 may fit D (5 bases each). The CDR3 covers 15 residues. Germline V gene data show CDR1 as SEHNR and CDR2 as FQNEAQ (reference sequence). With 2 bases removed from V and 1 base from J, the gap between germline ends came to 11 bases. The CDR3 nucleotides are TGTGCCAGCAGCTTAACAGGTGGGGGCCAAGAGACCCAGTACTTC. It is translated as CASSLTGGGQETQYF.

The rearrangement joins TRBV19 to TRBJ2-2; 7 nucleotides agree with TRBD2. This CDR3 contains 16 residues. Germline-derived CDR1 and CDR2 are LNHDA and SQIVND (reference sequence). V shed 6 bases, J shed 2 bases, and the junction held 9 bases outside the gene matches. Here the CDR3 DNA reads TGTGCCAGTAGGGGAGGCGGGAGTCTAAACACCGGGGAGCTGTTTTTT. Its protein is CASRGGGSLNTGELFF.

Here the CDR3 DNA reads TGTGCCAGTAGTATACGTCTCGCCTACGAGCAGTACTTC. Its protein is CASSIRLAYEQYF. The chain carries TRBV19 and TRBJ2-7, with no clear D. CDR1 and CDR2 from the germline V gene are LNHDA and SQIVND (reference sequence). V dropped 2 bases and J dropped 2 bases, with 7 bases sitting between them. The CDR3 length is 13 residues.

This chain uses TRBV23-1 with TRBJ2-1, with D perhaps matching TRBD1 (5 bases). Being an ORF, TRBV23-1 has a function that is uncertain. There are 17 residues in the CDR3. V was shortened by 6 bases and J by 2 bases, with 20 bases between the two germline ends. CDR3 loop: CASRPYDSSGPYNEQFF. As DNA, the CDR3 is TGCGCCAGCAGGCCGTATGACAGCTCCGGCCCCTACAATGAGCAGTTCTTC.

J is TRBJ2-5 and V is TRBV25-1, with D possibly being TRBD2 (6 bases). The CDR3 covers 16 residues. The germline gives CDR1 MGHDK, CDR2 SYGVNS. Trimming removed 4 bases from V and 7 bases from J, with 22 bases in between. CDR3 sequence reads: CASSVLEGAGRGTQYF. DNA for the CDR3: TGTGCCAGCAGTGTTTTAGAGGGTGCTGGGCGGGGGACCCAGTACTTC.

The table lists this clone with a count of one. The chain employs TRBV5-1 and TRBJ2-5; tentatively, D is TRBD1 (6 bases). The V end lost 5 bases, the J end lost 5 bases, and 13 bases lay between the germline ends. Germline V gene data show CDR1 as SGHRS and CDR2 as YFSETQ. This CDR3 contains 13 residues. The CDR3 spells CASRRTVDETQYF. As DNA, the CDR3 is TGCGCCAGCAGGAGGACAGTTGACGAGACCCAGTACTTC.

The chain carries TRBV25-1 and TRBJ1-5; weak D call: TRBD1 (5 bases). Between the trimmed V and J ends, which lost 1 base and 4 bases, there was a span of 8 bases. This CDR3 is 14 amino acids long. CDR1 is MGHDK, CDR2 SYGVNS, per germline. The CDR3 DNA sequence: TGTGCCAGCAGTGAATGGGGCGAAAATCAGCCCCAGCATTTT. Its protein is CASSEWGENQPQHF.

The chain joins TRBV6-5 to TRBJ2-7; 7 bases agree with TRBD2. Looked up from germline, CDR1 is MNHEY and CDR2 is SVGAGI. Losses at the gene ends were 2 bases for V and 3 bases for J; bases not matched to a gene: 1. CDR3 size: 13 residues. CDR3 loop: CASSYAGVYEQYF. CDR3 in DNA: TGTGCCAGCAGTTACGCGGGAGTCTACGAGCAGTACTTC.

The rearrangement uses TRBV29-1 and TRBJ1-4; D perhaps matches TRBD1 (6 bases). There are 14 residues in the CDR3. With 3 bases removed from V and 13 bases from J, the gap between germline ends came to 21 bases. Germline loops: CDR1 SQVTM, CDR2 ANQGSEA. The CDR3 reads CSVDDSGAPPRLFF. CDR3 nucleotides: TGCAGCGTTGATGATTCAGGGGCCCCACCCCGACTGTTTTTT. Together with reference TRBV29-1 and TRBJ1-4, the CDR3 gives the full variable domain: SAVISQKPSRDICQRGTSLTIQCQVDSQVTMMFWYRQQPGQSLTLIATANQGSEATYESGFVIDKFPISRPNLTFSTLTVSNMSPEDSSIYLCSVDDSGAPPRLFFGSGTQLSVL.

The chain combines TRBV10-3 with TRBJ2-2; no firm D call. Germline lookup yields CDR1 ENHRY and CDR2 SYGVKD. The CDR3 is made up of 11 amino acids. Trimming took 7 bases from V and 4 from J, leaving 4 bases between them. CDR3 loop: CAITGTGELFF. CDR3 sequence (DNA): TGTGCCATCACCGGCACCGGGGAGCTGTTTTTT.